These 22 T cell receptor beta chains share one sample of origin, sequenced in a study of early T cells in non-severe SARS-CoV-2 infection. MiXCR, applied by TCRdb to the 5' RACE reads, yields one record per CDR3 protein. The data contain 74,000 or so distinct CDR3 sequences, roughly 11% of them singletons. Sequencing was performed on whole blood. These receptor sequences come from an adult who was a healthcare worker with PCR-confirmed SARS-CoV-2 infection or an uninfected control (not recorded which).

In this sample, this clonotype turned up once. A much larger clone differs by one base, so this may be a read error. This chain connects TRBV5-1 to TRBJ2-7; 9 bases match TRBD2. Germline assignment: CDR1 SGHRS and CDR2 YFSETQ. The CDR3 spans 14 residues. The CDR3 region has the DNA TGCGCCAGCAGCCTTAGCGGGAGAAGGGACGAGCGGTACTTC. This codes for CASSLSGRRDERYF.

The rearrangement joins TRBV3-1 to TRBJ1-2, with D possibly being TRBD1 (6 bases). The germline V and J ends were trimmed by 0 bases and 7 bases, with 18 bases remaining between them. The CDR3 runs to 16 residues. Per the germline V gene, CDR1 is LGHDT and CDR2 is YNNKEL (reference sequence). The CDR3 sequence is CASSQDTGQFTRGYTF. The CDR3 coding sequence is TGTGCCAGCAGCCAAGATACCGGACAGTTTACGCGTGGCTACACCTTC.

The chain uses TRBV6-4 and TRBJ2-1; D tentatively reads TRBD1 or TRBD2 (5 bases each). V lost 8 bases and J lost 15, with 11 bases in between. Germline V gene sequence: CDR1 MRHNA, CDR2 SNTAGT. The CDR3 totals 9 residues. For the CDR3, the DNA is TGTGCCAGCCGGGACCTTCCGTTCTTC. Encoded protein: CASRDLPFF.

This chain uses TRBV2 with TRBJ1-1, with no clear D. Germline CDR1 reads SNHLY; CDR2 reads FYNNEI. This CDR3 contains 12 residues. V lost 7 bases, J lost 1 base, and 7 bases lay in between. In DNA form, the CDR3 reads TGTGCCAGCACTAGATCGAACACTGAAGCTTTCTTT. This gives the protein CASTRSNTEAFF.

This clonotype was recorded at least ten times. The CDR3 sequence is CASSANQPQHF. In DNA, the CDR3 is TGTGCCAGCAGTGCCAATCAGCCCCAGCATTTT. The chain combines TRBV6-1 with TRBJ1-5; D is ambiguous. Trimming took 4 bases from V and 3 from J, leaving 1 base between them. CDR1 is MNHNS and CDR2 is SASEGT in the germline V gene. The CDR3 extends over 11 amino acids.

This clonotype was observed many times. The chain combines TRBV5-1 with TRBJ1-1; perhaps TRBD1 as D (6 bases). This CDR3 is built from 14 residues. Germline CDR1 reads SGHRS; CDR2 reads YFSETQ. V was shortened by 5 bases and J by 12 bases, with 23 bases between the two germline ends. The CDR3 is CASRPTGTSANTFF. The CDR3 bases are TGCGCCAGCAGGCCTACCGGGACAAGTGCGAATACTTTCTTT. The full variable domain, its missing parts supplied by reference TRBV5-1 and TRBJ1-1, is KAGVTQTPRYLIKTRGQQVTLSCSPISGHRSVSWYQQTPGQGLQFLFEYFSETQRNKGNFPGRFSGRQFSNSRSEMNVSTLELGDSALYLCASRPTGTSANTFFGQGTRLTVV.

This clonotype was seen at least ten times. The chain is built from TRBV11-2 and TRBJ2-7; 12 bases align to TRBD1. The V and J ends lost 3 bases and 6 bases, in that order; junction bases with no gene match: 9. The CDR3 totals 16 residues. Per germline, CDR1 SGHAT and CDR2 FQNNGV. CDR3 coding DNA: TGTGCCAGCAGCTTGTTATCGGGACAGGGGGCTTTCGAGCAGTACTTC. Translation: CASSLLSGQGAFEQYF.

This chain connects TRBV29-1 to TRBJ2-1; 13 bases align to TRBD2. The junction had 4 bases not matched to a gene; V was cut back by 3 bases and J by 8 bases. Germline V CDR1 and CDR2: SQVTM, ANQGSEA. This CDR3 contains 14 residues. CDR3 nucleotide sequence: TGCAGCGTTGACGGGACTAGCGGGACCTATGAGCAGTTCTTC. Encoded protein: CSVDGTSGTYEQFF.

This clonotype was seen at least ten times. The chain couples TRBV11-2 to TRBJ2-7, with D possibly matching TRBD2 (5 bases). This CDR3 region has 12 residues. Germline CDR1 SGHAT, CDR2 FQNNGV. Deletions cut 0 bases from V and 6 bases from J, with 6 bases between. The CDR3 region is CASSLDRGEQYF. The CDR3 bases are TGTGCCAGCAGCTTAGATCGGGGCGAGCAGTACTTC.

This clonotype is a singleton in its sample. The V gene is TRBV6-5, the J gene TRBJ2-1, with TRBD2 matching 7 bases. V was pared by 10 bases and J by 3 bases, with 3 bases of the junction left unmatched. This CDR3 region has 12 residues. Per the germline V gene, CDR1 is MNHEY and CDR2 is SVGAGI. The DNA of the CDR3 is TGTGCCACCAGGGAGGGCTACAATGAGCAGTTCTTC. Protein sequence: CATREGYNEQFF.

This clonotype was recorded many times. This chain links TRBV6-1 with TRBJ1-5; TRBD1 is a possible D gene (5 bases). The germline CDR1 and CDR2 sequences are MNHNS and SASEGT. The CDR3 runs to 14 residues. The ends were cut back, 7 bases at V and 6 bases at J, with 16 bases in the middle. The CDR3 reads CASKWGGDAQPQHF. The CDR3 nucleotides are TGTGCCAGCAAATGGGGAGGGGACGCTCAGCCCCAGCATTTT.

The rearrangement uses TRBV9 and TRBJ2-1; TRBD1 matches at 7 bases. Unmatched junction bases numbered 7, after V lost 4 bases and J lost 0 bases. The CDR3 length is 16 residues. CDR1 and CDR2 (germline): SGDLS, YYNGEE. In DNA, the CDR3 is TGTGCCAGCAGCCCCCAGGGACAGAACTCCTACAATGAGCAGTTCTTC. Its translation: CASSPQGQNSYNEQFF. Full variable domain (remainder filled in from reference TRBV9 and TRBJ2-1): DSGVTQTPKHLITATGQRVTLRCSPRSGDLSVYWYQQSLDQGLQFLIQYYNGEERAKGNILERFSAQQFPDLHSELNLSSLELGDSALYFCASSPQGQNSYNEQFFGPGTRLTVL.

This clonotype has a count of ten or more. The V gene is TRBV5-5, the J gene TRBJ2-3; 9 nucleotides align to TRBD1. CDR1 SGHKS and CDR2 YYEKEE come from the germline V gene (reference sequence). The CDR3 has 16 amino acids. The V segment lost 4 bases and the J segment 3 bases; nucleotides outside the gene matches: 9. The CDR3 DNA reads TGTGCCAGCAGCCTCTCCGGGACAGGGTTTACAGATACGCAGTATTTT. Amino acid sequence: CASSLSGTGFTDTQYF.

In this sample, this clonotype turned up many times. CDR3 in DNA: TGTGCCACCAGTGAAGCAGGGAAGAACACTGAAGCTTTCTTT. Translation: CATSEAGKNTEAFF. The J gene is TRBJ1-1, the V gene TRBV24-1; D might be TRBD1 (5 bases). Looked up from germline, CDR1 is KGHDR and CDR2 is SFDVKD. This CDR3 spans 14 amino acids. V shed 4 bases and J shed 1 base, with 9 bases lying between them.

There are many counts of this clonotype. The chain employs TRBV5-1 and TRBJ2-7, with D perhaps TRBD1 or TRBD2 (5 bases each). This CDR3 region has 13 residues. Germline lookup yields CDR1 SGHRS and CDR2 YFSETQ. Deletions cut 4 bases from V and 4 bases from J, with 12 bases between. The CDR3 loop reads CASSPEGQYEQYF. The CDR3 nucleotides read TGCGCCAGCAGCCCCGAGGGGCAGTACGAGCAGTACTTC.

V usage is TRBV6-5 and J usage is TRBJ2-2; D might be TRBD1 (5 bases). The germline CDR1 and CDR2 sequences are MNHEY and SVGAGI. The CDR3 is made up of 14 amino acids. V gave up 6 bases and J gave up 3 bases, with 11 bases separating them. CDR3 nucleotides: TGTGCCAGCAGGAAAAGCAGGGACACCGGGGAGCTGTTTTTT. Protein sequence: CASRKSRDTGELFF.

This clonotype was recorded many times. V is TRBV12-3 or TRBV12-4 and J is TRBJ2-7; D is unclear. CDR3 length: 13 residues. The V end lost 6 bases, the J end lost 6 bases, and 15 bases lay between the germline ends. CDR3: CASSPGLVGEQYF. The CDR3 DNA reads TGTGCCAGCAGCCCTGGGCTGGTTGGCGAGCAGTACTTC.

In the case of this clonotype: Compared with germline, one end of the junction differs, possibly owing to a read error. V usage is TRBV6-5 and J usage is TRBJ2-7; 7 bases match TRBD2. This CDR3 comprises 17 residues. Germline V gives CDR1 MNHEY, CDR2 SVGAGI. The CDR3 DNA is TGTGCCAACAGTTACTCGACGGGGGGACTCATCTCCTACGAGCAGTACTTC. Translation gives CANSYSTGGLISYEQYF.

This clonotype was detected only once. One base away lies a much larger clone, so this may be a sequencing read error. V usage is TRBV11-2 and J usage is TRBJ2-7, with TRBD2 matching over 8 bases. Germline CDR1 and CDR2: SGHAT and FQNNGV. The CDR3 has 14 amino acids. The CDR3: CAIARGVGSCEQYF. In DNA form, the CDR3 reads TGTGCCATCGCGCGGGGGGTCGGCTCCTGCGAGCAGTACTTC.

At least ten counts were recorded for this clonotype. J is TRBJ1-1 and V is TRBV7-2; D is unclear. V lost 6 bases and J 3 bases, leaving 11 bases between the germline ends. The CDR3 is made up of 13 amino acids. Germline V lookup: CDR1 SGHTA, CDR2 FQGNSA. The CDR3 protein is CASRSDLHTEAFF. DNA of the CDR3: TGTGCCAGCAGATCAGATCTGCACACTGAAGCTTTCTTT.

This clonotype appeared many times. This chain joins TRBV25-1 and TRBJ2-5; 10 bases are a match to TRBD2. V was clipped by 4 bases and J by 9 bases; unmatched bases: 29. The CDR3 runs to 21 residues. Per the germline V gene, CDR1 is MGHDK and CDR2 is SYGVNS. The CDR3 nucleotides read TGTGCCAGCAGTGTTGCCCTTGGTGAGCGGGGGGGCCGAGTGCAAAAAGGGCCCCAGTACTTC. It translates to CASSVALGERGGRVQKGPQYF.

On this clonotype itself: Likely a read error: the CDR3 ends without its conserved phenylalanine or tryptophan. The chain uses TRBV3-1 and TRBJ1-2; D unclear. V lost 0 bases and J lost 3, with 8 bases in between. The germline CDR1 and CDR2 sequences are LGHDT and YNNKEL (reference sequence). This CDR3 spans 14 amino acids. This CDR3 reads CASSQDLGYYGYTI. The DNA for the CDR3 is TGTGCCAGCAGCCAAGATCTAGGGTACTATGGCTACACCATC.